These 27 T cell receptor beta chains originate from one sample sequenced in a study of preoperative IRX-2 immunotherapy in early breast cancer. Here immunoSEQ multiplex PCR was the method, and the copy in TCRdb shows in-frame clones only, minus some. This repertoire shows about 3,600 clones, roughly two thirds found once; its top ten account for less than 20%. Treatment here: preoperative locoregional IRX-2 cytokine immunotherapy. Sequences were derived from tumor tissue, sampled after IRX-2 immunotherapy. These receptors were collected from a human donor with breast cancer.

The chain employs TRBV6-7 and TRBJ2-7, with D possibly being TRBD1 (6 bases). TRBV6-7 is placed among ORFs of uncertain function. There are 11 residues in the CDR3. Deletions cut 8 bases from V and 2 bases from J, with 7 bases between. CDR3 bases: TGTGCCAGCGGACAGACCTACGAGCAGTACTTC. Protein sequence: CASGQTYEQYF.

The genes are TRBV6-8 and TRBJ1-5; D possibly corresponds to TRBD1 (5 bases). CDR3 size: 17 residues. V gave up 8 bases and J gave up 0 bases, with 20 bases separating them. The germline V gene has CDR1 MNHGY and CDR2 SAAAGT. Here the CDR3 reads CASGQAQGIYSNQPQHF. The CDR3 nucleotides read TGTGCCAGCGGCCAGGCGCAGGGCATTTATAGCAATCAGCCCCAGCATTTT.

This chain joins TRBV6-8 and TRBJ2-1; D may be TRBD2 (7 bases). CDR1 is MNHGY, CDR2 SAAAGT, per germline. CDR3 length equals 17 residues. Deletions cut 7 bases from V and 10 bases from J, with 29 bases between. In DNA, the CDR3 is TGTGCCAGCACCAACCGGGGGGCCAGCTCCCGGGGGAAGGAGCAGTTCTTC. Translated, it gives CASTNRGASSRGKEQFF.

The J gene is TRBJ2-5, the V gene TRBV1; the table's D call, TRBD1, has no DNA check behind it. TRBV1 represents a pseudogene. The CDR3 runs 12 residues. CDR3 DNA: TGCGCCAGCAGCCAAGCAGGCAGGACCCAGTACTTC. This translates into CASSQAGRTQYF.

This chain uses TRBV6-8 with TRBJ2-1, with D maybe TRBD2 (6 bases). Trimming stripped 11 bases from V and 1 base from J, with 18 bases between. The CDR3 spans 15 residues. The germline CDR1 and CDR2 sequences are MNHGY and SAAAGT. The chain's CDR3 is CAGQLAYSSYNEQFF. CDR3 DNA: TGTGCCGGACAACTAGCCTACTCTTCCTACAATGAGCAGTTCTTC.

The chain carries TRBV6-7 and TRBJ2-1, with TRBD2 matching 12 bases. TRBV6-7 is identified as an open reading frame with a role that is uncertain. This CDR3 spans 16 amino acids. V shed 5 bases, J shed 8 bases, and the junction held 10 bases outside the gene matches. CDR3 sequence: CASSGGLAGPRDEQFF. In DNA, the CDR3 is TGTGCCAGCAGTGGCGGACTAGCGGGGCCTCGCGATGAGCAGTTCTTC.

The chain is built from TRBV19 and TRBJ1-2; D gene unclear. The CDR3 sequence is 12 residues long. CDR1 and CDR2 (germline): LNHDA, SQIVND (reference sequence). V lost 5 bases and J lost 4, with 8 bases in between. The DNA of the CDR3 is TGTGCCAGTAGTGTCGGGTTCTATGGCTACACCTTC. Amino acids: CASSVGFYGYTF.

This chain joins TRBV19 and TRBJ2-1; 10 bases line up with TRBD2. The CDR3 has 18 amino acids. Germline CDR1 and CDR2: LNHDA and SQIVND (reference sequence). Trimming cost V 4 bases and J 5 bases; bases outside gene matches: 14. CDR3 residues: CASSRRGLADKRDNEQFF. The CDR3 bases are TGTGCCAGTAGTAGGAGAGGACTAGCGGATAAGAGGGACAATGAGCAGTTCTTC.

The gene calls are TRBV19 and TRBJ2-3; D remains unclear. The CDR3 is 12 amino acids. From germline, CDR1 is LNHDA and CDR2 SQIVND (reference sequence). The V and J ends lost 5 bases and 6 bases respectively, with 9 bases between them. CDR3 in amino acids: CASSWGWDTQYF. CDR3 sequence (DNA): TGTGCCAGTAGTTGGGGATGGGATACGCAGTATTTT.

The chain combines TRBV6-8 with TRBJ2-7; 11 bases are a match to TRBD2. This CDR3 contains 15 residues. V shed 5 bases, J shed 3 bases, and the junction held 6 bases outside the gene matches. Germline V gene lookup returns CDR1 MNHGY and CDR2 SAAAGT. For the CDR3, the DNA is TGTGCCAGCAGTGGTAGCGGGAGGGCCATCTACGAGCAGTACTTC. Translated, it gives CASSGSGRAIYEQYF.

There are a few counts of this clone. The V gene is TRBV11-3, the J gene TRBJ2-3; the match to TRBD2 covers 9 bases. CDR3 size: 15 residues. The germline gives CDR1 SGHNT, CDR2 YENEEA. J was trimmed by 3 bases and V by 7 bases; bases with no gene match: 8. This CDR3 is CASKLDSGRTDTQYF. In nucleotides, the CDR3 is TGTGCCAGCAAGTTAGACAGCGGGAGGACAGATACGCAGTATTTT. Looking up the rest from reference TRBV11-3 and TRBJ2-3 gives the full variable domain: EAGVVQSPRYKIIEKKQPVAFWCNPISGHNTLYWYLQNLGQGPELLIRYENEEAVDDSQLPKDRFSAERLKGVDSTLKIQPAELGDSAVYLCASKLDSGRTDTQYFGPGTRLTVL.

The V and J genes are TRBV28 and TRBJ2-7, with 7 bases lining up with TRBD1. CDR3 size: 19 residues. Germline trimming cut 5 bases from V and 0 bases from J; bases unmatched to any gene: 19. Germline V gene lookup returns CDR1 MDHEN and CDR2 SYDVKM. The CDR3: CASSDTGEPFRGNSYEQYF. The CDR3 DNA reads as TGTGCCAGCAGTGACACAGGGGAACCCTTCAGGGGCAACTCCTACGAGCAGTACTTC.

This clone was recorded only once. The rearrangement links TRBV11-3 to TRBJ2-7; 10 bases match TRBD2. The CDR3 runs to 14 residues. Trimming took 5 bases from V and 0 from J; bases not matched to a gene: 1. Germline CDR1 reads SGHNT; CDR2 reads YENEEA. Here the CDR3 DNA reads TGTGCCAGCAGCCCTAGCGGGAGCTCCTACGAGCAGTACTTC. Residues: CASSPSGSSYEQYF. Using reference TRBV11-3 and TRBJ2-7 for the parts outside the CDR3, the full variable domain is EAGVVQSPRYKIIEKKQPVAFWCNPISGHNTLYWYLQNLGQGPELLIRYENEEAVDDSQLPKDRFSAERLKGVDSTLKIQPAELGDSAVYLCASSPSGSSYEQYFGPGTRLTVT.

The chain recombines TRBV4-1 with TRBJ2-7, with D possibly TRBD2 on 6 matching bases. The germline V gene encodes CDR1 MGHRA and CDR2 YSYEKL. This CDR3 is 19 amino acids long. V gave up 4 bases and J gave up 0 bases, with 25 bases separating them. DNA for the CDR3: TGCGCCAGCAGCCCAAGATACGGAGGGGAGGCTCCGAGCTCCTACGAGCAGTACTTC. It yields the protein CASSPRYGGEAPSSYEQYF.

By share, this clone counts as large. J is TRBJ2-1 and V is TRBV11-3, with 9 bases aligning to TRBD1. The V gene's germline CDR1 is SGHNT and CDR2 YENEEA. Trimming at V came to 4 bases and at J to 6 bases, leaving 10 bases not matched to a gene. The CDR3 consists of 16 residues. The DNA of the CDR3 is TGTGCCAGCAGCTCCCCTCGGGACAGGGCATCCAATGAGCAGTTCTTC. Its translation is CASSSPRDRASNEQFF.

This clone was seen more than once but under ten times. This sample also contains other DNA sequences that code for the same CDR3. The J gene is TRBJ1-5, the V gene TRBV15, with no clear D. This CDR3 contains 14 residues. Germline CDR1 and CDR2: LNHNV and YYDKDF (reference sequence). Trimming left V 1 base short and J 0 bases short, with 4 bases between. This chain's CDR3 is CATSRGNSNQPQHF. DNA for the CDR3: TGTGCCACCAGCAGAGGGAATAGCAATCAGCCCCAGCATTTT.

This clone was recorded once. The rearrangement uses TRBV19 and TRBJ1-2; TRBD1 is a possible D gene (6 bases). Per germline, CDR1 LNHDA and CDR2 SQIVND (reference sequence). The germline V and J ends were trimmed by 10 bases and 5 bases, with 20 bases remaining between them. The CDR3 runs to 14 residues. The DNA for the CDR3 is TGTGCCACCCGGGGGGCCCGCCGGGGGTATGGCTACACCTTC. It yields the protein CATRGARRGYGYTF.

V is TRBV19 and J is TRBJ2-4; D is perhaps TRBD2 (5 bases). This CDR3 comprises 15 residues. V was trimmed by 11 bases and J by 9 bases, leaving 26 bases between them. The germline CDR1 and CDR2 sequences are LNHDA and SQIVND (reference sequence). CDR3 in DNA: TGTGCCTCGAACCTAGGACCGGGTCGGGATAGCATTCAGTACTTC. Its translation: CASNLGPGRDSIQYF.

This chain connects TRBV11-3 to TRBJ1-1, with D possibly matching TRBD1 (6 bases). The CDR3 length is 14 residues. Germline-derived CDR1 and CDR2 are SGHNT and YENEEA. Trimming pared 3 bases from V and 7 bases from J, leaving 15 bases between. The CDR3 is CASSLNRDLGEAFF. The CDR3 DNA follows: TGTGCCAGCAGCTTGAACAGGGACTTGGGTGAAGCTTTCTTT.

The chain couples TRBV18 to TRBJ2-3, with 9 bases matching TRBD1. Losses at the gene ends were 3 bases for V and 7 bases for J; bases not matched to a gene: 2. The CDR3 covers 13 residues. Per the germline V gene, CDR1 is KGHSH and CDR2 is LQKENI. Written as DNA, the CDR3 is TGTGCCAGCTCACCCGGGACAGGGTATACGCAGTATTTT. It translates to CASSPGTGYTQYF.

This clone was detected once. V gene TRBV11-3 combines with J gene TRBJ2-2; 11 nucleotides align to TRBD2. Trimming removed 5 bases from V and 1 base from J; junction bases left unmatched: 3. This CDR3 is built from 16 residues. Germline V CDR1 and CDR2: SGHNT, YENEEA. The CDR3 DNA is TGTGCCAGCAGCCACGGACTAGCGGGGAACACCGGGGAGCTGTTTTTT. It encodes CASSHGLAGNTGELFF. Full variable domain (outside the CDR3, taken from reference TRBV11-3 and TRBJ2-2): EAGVVQSPRYKIIEKKQPVAFWCNPISGHNTLYWYLQNLGQGPELLIRYENEEAVDDSQLPKDRFSAERLKGVDSTLKIQPAELGDSAVYLCASSHGLAGNTGELFFGEGSRLTVL.

The chain has TRBV11-3 and TRBJ2-7, with 7 positions matching TRBD2. CDR1 and CDR2 (germline): SGHNT, YENEEA. The CDR3 spans 14 residues. V lost 5 bases, J lost 6 bases, and 10 bases stayed unmatched. CDR3 residues: CASSPAREEGEQYF. The CDR3, as DNA: TGTGCCAGCAGCCCAGCACGGGAGGAGGGCGAGCAGTACTTC.

In its sample, this clone was seen once. The chain links TRBV11-3 to TRBJ2-3, with a weak D call TRBD1 (6 bases). Looked up from germline, CDR1 is SGHNT and CDR2 is YENEEA. Trimming took 4 bases from V and 4 from J, leaving 12 bases between them. The CDR3 runs to 14 residues. The CDR3 DNA is TGTGCCAGCAGCTCCGGACAGAGGGCAGATACGCAGTATTTT. It specifies CASSSGQRADTQYF.

V is TRBV6-8 and J is TRBJ1-4; no clear D. V was shortened by 6 bases and J by 5 bases, with 16 bases between the two germline ends. The germline V gene has CDR1 MNHGY and CDR2 SAAAGT. The CDR3 sequence is 15 residues long. The CDR3 DNA reads TGTGCCAGCAGCCCGACCTCGGTCAGAAATGAAAAACTGTTTTTT. Translated: CASSPTSVRNEKLFF.

This sequence joins TRBV19 and TRBJ2-6; 7 bases map to TRBD2. V gave up 4 bases and J gave up 0 bases; unmatched junction bases: 6. Germline CDR1 LNHDA, CDR2 SQIVND (reference sequence). The CDR3 loop spans 17 amino acids. The CDR3 loop is CASSREGTNSGANVLTF. In nucleotides, the CDR3 is TGTGCCAGTAGTAGGGAGGGAACCAACTCTGGGGCCAACGTCCTGACTTTC. Supplemented by reference TRBV19 and TRBJ2-6, the full variable domain reads DGGITQSPKYLFRKEGQNVTLSCEQNLNHDAMYWYRQDPGQGLRLIYYSQIVNDFQKGDIAEGYSVSREKKESFPLTVTSAQKNPTAFYLCASSREGTNSGANVLTFGAGSRLTVL.

This chain connects TRBV28 to TRBJ1-2; possibly TRBD1 for D (6 bases). Germline values: CDR1 MDHEN, CDR2 SYDVKM. The CDR3 covers 15 residues. The ends were cut back, 6 bases at V and 2 bases at J, with 16 bases in the middle. This chain's CDR3 is CASRLRGALNYGYTF. As DNA, the CDR3 is TGTGCCAGCAGGCTCAGGGGCGCCCTAAACTATGGCTACACCTTC.

This clone ranks as large. V is TRBV14 and J is TRBJ2-7; D unclear. The CDR3 extends over 14 amino acids. V lost 4 bases to trimming and J lost 3 bases, with 13 bases between them. Germline CDR1 SGHDN, CDR2 FVKESK. The CDR3 nucleotides are TGTGCCAGCAGCCCTACTTCAGGTATCTACGAGCAGTACTTC. This gives the protein CASSPTSGIYEQYF. The whole variable domain, remainder taken from reference TRBV14 and TRBJ2-7, is EAGVTQFPSHSVIEKGQTVTLRCDPISGHDNLYWYRRVMGKEIKFLLHFVKESKQDESGMPNNRFLAERTGGTYSTLKVQPAELEDSGVYFCASSPTSGIYEQYFGPGTRLTVT.